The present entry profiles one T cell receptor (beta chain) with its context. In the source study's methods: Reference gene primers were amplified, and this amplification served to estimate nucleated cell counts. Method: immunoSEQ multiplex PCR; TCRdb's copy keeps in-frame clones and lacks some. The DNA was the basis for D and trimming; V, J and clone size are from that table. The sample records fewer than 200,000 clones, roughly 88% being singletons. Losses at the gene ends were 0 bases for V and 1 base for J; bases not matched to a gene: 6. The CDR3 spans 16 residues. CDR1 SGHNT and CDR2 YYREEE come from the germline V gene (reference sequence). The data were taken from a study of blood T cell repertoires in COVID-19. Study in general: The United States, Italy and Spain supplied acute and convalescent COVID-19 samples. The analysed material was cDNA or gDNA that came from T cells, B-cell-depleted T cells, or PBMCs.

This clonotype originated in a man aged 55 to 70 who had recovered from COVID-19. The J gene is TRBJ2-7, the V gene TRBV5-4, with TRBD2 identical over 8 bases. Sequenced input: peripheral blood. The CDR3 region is CASSLAGQRGSYEQYF. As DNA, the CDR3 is TGTGCCAGCAGCTTGGCTGGGCAGCGGGGGTCCTACGAGCAGTACTTC.